The 29 T cell receptor beta chains given below trace back to one sample, sequenced in a study of shared clonotypes between healthy human individuals. Only in-frame clones appear in the TCRdb table, and some are missing; sequencing was by immunoSEQ multiplex PCR. The sample lists millions of clones, roughly 96% occurring once. Sequences were obtained from naive CD4+ T cells sorted from blood. Stated subset: CD45RA+ positively selected. These receptors came from a man between 18 and 35 years old in good health.

A remark on this clone: The same CDR3 also results from other DNA sequences found in this sample. This chain uses TRBV9 with TRBJ2-3; D is ambiguous. The CDR3 is made up of 14 amino acids. Trimming cost V 0 bases and J 0 bases, with 5 bases left between them. The germline CDR1 and CDR2 sequences are SGDLS and YYNGEE. CDR3 in amino acids: CASSVGISTDTQYF. For the CDR3, the DNA is TGTGCCAGCAGCGTAGGGATCAGCACAGATACGCAGTATTTT.

The chain employs TRBV6-5 and TRBJ2-7; 7 bases are a match to TRBD1. From germline, CDR1 is MNHEY and CDR2 SVGAGI. The trim removed 5 bases at V and 0 bases at J, leaving 7 bases unmatched. The CDR3 totals 15 residues. The CDR3 DNA follows: TGTGCCAGCAGTCGATCCCCAGGGGGCTCCTACGAGCAGTACTTC. This encodes CASSRSPGGSYEQYF.

The V gene is TRBV18, the J gene TRBJ2-7, with D tentatively TRBD1 (6 bases). Trimming took 4 bases from V and 7 from J, leaving 14 bases between them. Germline CDR1 and CDR2: KGHSH and LQKENI. This CDR3 comprises 13 residues. The CDR3 spells CASSQQGFGEQYF. DNA for the CDR3: TGTGCCAGCTCACAACAGGGATTTGGGGAGCAGTACTTC.

The chain employs TRBV2 and TRBJ1-2; possibly TRBD1 for D (6 bases). The CDR3 has 14 amino acids. CDR1 is SNHLY and CDR2 is FYNNEI in the germline V gene. Between the trimmed V and J ends, which lost 6 bases and 4 bases, there was a span of 15 bases. The CDR3 spells CASSAKGVGYGYTF. CDR3 sequence (DNA): TGTGCCAGCAGCGCCAAGGGGGTAGGCTATGGCTACACCTTC.

The CDR3 nucleotides are TGTGCCAGCAGCCCTCGGACAGGGGAAGGGGAGCTGTTTTTT. Its translation is CASSPRTGEGELFF. This chain connects TRBV9 to TRBJ2-2; 9 bases fit TRBD1. This CDR3 comprises 14 residues. Germline V gene data show CDR1 as SGDLS and CDR2 as YYNGEE. V shed 4 bases and J 8 bases; nucleotides not matched to a gene: 6. The entire variable domain, with the rest obtained from reference TRBV9 and TRBJ2-2, is as follows: DSGVTQTPKHLITATGQRVTLRCSPRSGDLSVYWYQQSLDQGLQFLIQYYNGEERAKGNILERFSAQQFPDLHSELNLSSLELGDSALYFCASSPRTGEGELFFGEGSRLTVL.

J is TRBJ2-7 and V is TRBV11-2; a possible D gene is TRBD1 (6 bases). V was clipped by 7 bases and J by 7 bases, with 14 bases between them. Germline loops: CDR1 SGHAT, CDR2 FQNNGV. The CDR3 is made up of 12 amino acids. In DNA form, the CDR3 reads TGTGCCAGCACGCCGCGTACAGGGGAGCAGTACTTC. The encoded protein is CASTPRTGEQYF.

In regard to this clone: The same CDR3 also results from other DNA sequences found in this sample. The chain employs TRBV27 and TRBJ2-5; no reliable D call. Looked up from germline, CDR1 is MNHEY and CDR2 is SMNVEV (reference sequence). The CDR3 totals 13 residues. V lost 2 bases to trimming and J lost 5 bases, with 9 bases between them. Here the CDR3 reads CASSLIDGETQYF. The CDR3 DNA follows: TGTGCCAGCAGTTTAATTGATGGGGAGACCCAGTACTTC.

With respect to this clone: Other DNA variants within this sample encode the same CDR3. This chain connects TRBV28 to TRBJ1-5, with D uncertain. The ends were cut back, 4 bases at V and 6 bases at J, with 7 bases in the middle. The CDR3 contains 12 residues. Germline CDR1 and CDR2: MDHEN and SYDVKM. The CDR3 reads CASSSRGQPQHF. In DNA form, the CDR3 reads TGTGCCAGCAGTTCCCGTGGTCAGCCCCAGCATTTT.

Turning to this clone: Within the sample, other DNA sequences also encode this same CDR3. V usage is TRBV5-4 and J usage is TRBJ1-4; D remains ambiguous. The CDR3 spans 14 residues. Germline V gene lookup returns CDR1 SGHNT and CDR2 YYREEE (reference sequence). V dropped 4 bases and J dropped 2 bases, with 9 bases sitting between them. CDR3 in amino acids: CASSRAGTNEKLFF. The CDR3 DNA reads as TGTGCCAGCAGCAGAGCTGGGACTAATGAAAAACTGTTTTTT. The whole variable domain, filled in from reference TRBV5-4 and TRBJ1-4, reads ETGVTQSPTHLIKTRGQQVTLRCSSQSGHNTVSWYQQALGQGPQFIFQYYREEENGRGNFPPRFSGLQFPNYSSELNVNALELDDSALYLCASSRAGTNEKLFFGSGTQLSVL.

The V call is TRBV7-2, the J call TRBJ2-7; 7 bases fit TRBD2. The CDR3 loop spans 15 amino acids. The V segment lost 3 bases and the J segment 2 bases; nucleotides outside the gene matches: 7. Germline CDR1 and CDR2: SGHTA and FQGNSA. The DNA for the CDR3 is TGTGCCAGCAGCTTCCTTAGCGGGCCCACCTACGAGCAGTACTTC. This sequence encodes CASSFLSGPTYEQYF.

The V gene is TRBV18, the J gene TRBJ2-3; 9 positions match TRBD2. The V gene's germline CDR1 is KGHSH and CDR2 LQKENI. After removal of 3 bases from V and 2 bases from J, the junction contained 9 bases not matched to a gene. The CDR3 totals 17 residues. CDR3 in amino acids: CASSPVPPSGITDTQYF. CDR3 bases: TGTGCCAGCTCACCCGTCCCGCCTAGCGGGATCACAGATACGCAGTATTTT.

This chain connects TRBV4-1 to TRBJ1-1; 8 bases line up with TRBD1. The V and J ends lost 3 bases and 1 base, in that order; junction bases with no gene match: 4. CDR1 is MGHRA, CDR2 YSYEKL, per germline. The CDR3 contains 15 residues. For the CDR3, the DNA is TGCGCCAGCAGCCATATGGGACAGGCGAACACTGAAGCTTTCTTT. Translated: CASSHMGQANTEAFF.

This clone has just one count. This sequence joins TRBV6-1 and TRBJ2-1; 7 bases align to TRBD2. This CDR3 is 12 amino acids long. CDR1 and CDR2 (germline): MNHNS, SASEGT. V shed 10 bases and J 9 bases; nucleotides not matched to a gene: 9. The CDR3 sequence: CAILGGLAEQFF. The CDR3 nucleotides read TGTGCCATCTTGGGGGGGTTAGCTGAGCAGTTCTTC.

J is TRBJ1-5 and V is TRBV2; D gene ambiguous. The CDR3 loop spans 11 amino acids. V dropped 5 bases and J dropped 11 bases, with 10 bases sitting between them. Germline lookup yields CDR1 SNHLY and CDR2 FYNNEI. The DNA for the CDR3 is TGTGCCAGCAGTTCCGAGGGAGCCCAGCATTTT. It specifies CASSSEGAQHF.

V gene TRBV5-1 combines with J gene TRBJ2-7, with D possibly TRBD2 on 5 matching bases. The length of the CDR3 is 14 residues. V was cut by 4 bases and J by 1 base, with 12 bases left in between. The germline CDR1 and CDR2 sequences are SGHRS and YFSETQ. Here the CDR3 reads CASSPPERSYEQYF. The CDR3 DNA is TGCGCCAGCAGCCCCCCCGAGCGGTCCTACGAGCAGTACTTC.

CDR3 coding DNA: TGCGCCAGCAGCCCCCAACAGGGGCTTATAGGCTACACCTTC. It specifies CASSPQQGLIGYTF. The chain joins TRBV4-1 to TRBJ1-2; 7 bases are shared with TRBD1. The CDR3 covers 14 residues. Trimming took 4 bases from V and 8 from J; bases not matched to a gene: 10. Germline-derived CDR1 and CDR2 are MGHRA and YSYEKL.

V and J are TRBV4-1 and TRBJ1-3, with TRBD1 identical over 7 bases. Looked up from germline, CDR1 is MGHRA and CDR2 is YSYEKL. This CDR3 region has 16 residues. The V and J ends lost 0 bases and 6 bases, in that order; junction bases with no gene match: 8. The CDR3 DNA sequence: TGCGCCAGCAGCCAAGAAGAACTGACAGGGTTAAACACCATATATTTT. This encodes CASSQEELTGLNTIYF.

A single count supports this clone. The chain employs TRBV7-2 and TRBJ1-5; D gene unclear. The CDR3 is 12 residues long. The V gene lost 1 base and the J gene lost 11 bases, with 9 bases spanning the gap. CDR1 and CDR2 (germline): SGHTA, FQGNSA. Written as DNA, the CDR3 is TGTGCCAGCAGCTTAGATGCTTCGGCCCAGCATTTT. This translates into CASSLDASAQHF.

This clone was counted once. This chain uses TRBV7-2 with TRBJ2-7, with D possibly TRBD2 on 5 matching bases. The V end lost 2 bases, the J end lost 6 bases, and 11 bases lay between the germline ends. Germline V CDR1 and CDR2: SGHTA, FQGNSA. There are 13 residues in the CDR3. CDR3 sequence reads: CASSLLRVAEQYF. CDR3 DNA: TGTGCCAGCAGCTTATTGAGGGTGGCCGAGCAGTACTTC.

The J gene is TRBJ2-7, the V gene TRBV28, with D unresolved. Trimming left V 1 base short and J 1 base short, with 23 bases between. The germline CDR1 and CDR2 sequences are MDHEN and SYDVKM. The CDR3 length is 19 residues. The CDR3 DNA reads as TGTGCCAGCAGTTTATACGGTTGGGGTAAGACCCCAATTTCCTACGAGCAGTACTTC. Translation: CASSLYGWGKTPISYEQYF. The full variable domain, its missing parts supplied by reference TRBV28 and TRBJ2-7, is DVKVTQSSRYLVKRTGEKVFLECVQDMDHENMFWYRQDPGLGLRLIYFSYDVKMKEKGDIPEGYSVSREKKERFSLILESASTNQTSMYLCASSLYGWGKTPISYEQYFGPGTRLTVT.

Remarks on this clone: Other DNA sequences from this sample encode an identical CDR3 as well. The J gene is TRBJ2-5, the V gene TRBV7-2; D gene unclear. This CDR3 is built from 13 residues. Trimming removed 5 bases at V and 2 bases at J, with 9 bases between. CDR1 and CDR2 (germline): SGHTA, FQGNSA. CDR3 nucleotide sequence: TGTGCCAGCAGCCCTGCCCCGCAAGAGACCCAGTACTTC. It is translated as CASSPAPQETQYF.

The V call is TRBV7-2, the J call TRBJ2-7; D might be TRBD1 (7 bases). This CDR3 has 15 residues. Germline loops: CDR1 SGHTA, CDR2 FQGNSA. V was cut by 5 bases and J by 7 bases, with 21 bases left in between. CDR3 DNA sequence: TGTGCCAGCAGCGCCCAGGGGGGCACTGGTGAGGAGCAGTACTTC. Translation: CASSAQGGTGEEQYF. Looking up the rest from reference TRBV7-2 and TRBJ2-7 gives the full variable domain: GAGVSQSPSNKVTEKGKDVELRCDPISGHTALYWYRQSLGQGLEFLIYFQGNSAPDKSGLPSDRFSAERTGGSVSTLTIQRTQQEDSAVYLCASSAQGGTGEEQYFGPGTRLTVT.

The chain uses TRBV14 and TRBJ2-5; 11 bases align to TRBD2. This CDR3 has 16 amino acids. The V and J ends lost 6 bases and 5 bases, in that order; junction bases with no gene match: 11. Germline V gives CDR1 SGHDN, CDR2 FVKESK. CDR3 coding DNA: TGTGCCAGCAGTCCTTTAGCGGGGGGGCGGTCGGAGACCCAGTACTTC. Translating gives CASSPLAGGRSETQYF.

V and J are TRBV5-1 and TRBJ1-6, with a tentative D call TRBD1 (5 bases). With 6 bases removed from V and 5 bases from J, the gap between germline ends came to 18 bases. CDR3 length: 16 residues. Germline V gene lookup returns CDR1 SGHRS and CDR2 YFSETQ. CDR3 in amino acids: CASTNTRDGDNSPLHF. In DNA, the CDR3 is TGCGCCAGCACCAACACGCGGGACGGTGATAATTCACCCCTCCACTTT. Together with reference TRBV5-1 and TRBJ1-6, the CDR3 gives the full variable domain: KAGVTQTPRYLIKTRGQQVTLSCSPISGHRSVSWYQQTPGQGLQFLFEYFSETQRNKGNFPGRFSGRQFSNSRSEMNVSTLELGDSALYLCASTNTRDGDNSPLHFGNGTRLTVT.

The chain employs TRBV14 and TRBJ2-7; 8 nucleotides agree with TRBD1. This CDR3 has 16 residues. The V segment lost 1 base and the J segment 5 bases; nucleotides outside the gene matches: 10. Germline CDR1 reads SGHDN; CDR2 reads FVKESK. The CDR3 region is CASSQGPRTGLNEQYF. CDR3 coding DNA: TGTGCCAGCAGCCAAGGGCCCCGGACAGGGCTTAACGAGCAGTACTTC.

The CDR3 DNA is TGCGCCAGCAGCTCAGGGGTAAACAATCAGCCCCAGCATTTT. This sequence encodes CASSSGVNNQPQHF. The chain recombines TRBV5-1 with TRBJ1-5, with a tentative D call TRBD1 (6 bases). This CDR3 region has 14 residues. V was cut by 3 bases and J by 3 bases, with 10 bases left in between. Germline-derived CDR1 and CDR2 are SGHRS and YFSETQ.

The chain combines TRBV4-1 with TRBJ2-1; 13 bases match TRBD2. This CDR3 is built from 18 residues. Per the germline V gene, CDR1 is MGHRA and CDR2 is YSYEKL. J gave up 7 bases and V 1 base, and 10 bases lay outside the gene matches. The CDR3: CASSQGLVRTSGSNEQFF. The CDR3 DNA reads as TGCGCCAGCAGCCAAGGTTTGGTGAGGACTAGCGGGAGTAATGAGCAGTTCTTC.

The rearrangement links TRBV19 to TRBJ2-7; 11 bases match TRBD2. The V and J ends lost 5 bases and 4 bases, in that order; junction bases with no gene match: 10. Germline assignment: CDR1 LNHDA and CDR2 SQIVND (reference sequence). The length of the CDR3 is 16 residues. As DNA, the CDR3 is TGTGCCAGTAGTCCCCTAGCGGGAGGTGTTTGGTACGAGCAGTACTTC. This translates into CASSPLAGGVWYEQYF.

The chain carries TRBV25-1 and TRBJ1-2, with D perhaps TRBD1 (5 bases). V was trimmed by 1 base and J by 4 bases, leaving 16 bases between them. Germline V lookup: CDR1 MGHDK, CDR2 SYGVNS. CDR3 length: 16 amino acids. The CDR3 protein is CASSELGAGKSYGYTF. DNA of the CDR3: TGTGCCAGCAGTGAATTAGGCGCAGGGAAGAGCTATGGCTACACCTTC.